A selection of T cell receptor beta chains follows, all from one sample in a study of T cells after yellow fever vaccination. TCRdb itself ran the 5' RACE reads through MiXCR, one entry per CDR3 protein. The table records hundreds of thousands of distinct CDR3 sequences, roughly 4.3% of them present only once. Here the sequenced sample was PBMCs, taken 5 days after the yellow fever booster vaccination. The source is a man aged 18 to 30 who received the YFV17D yellow fever vaccine. Each CDR3 is given with its conserved first and last residue. The order of the fields is CDR3 protein, clone size, J gene, V gene, D gene. A D gene is named only where the DNA matches it firmly. Clone size is stated in some rows and not others, as once, few, many or a class when expanded.

CDR3 protein: CASSLEIPQYF
clone size: few
J gene: TRBJ2-7
V gene: TRBV7-6
D gene: -

CDR3 protein: CAISESTVLSYEQYF
clone size: many
J gene: TRBJ2-7
V gene: TRBV10-3
D gene: -

CDR3 protein: CACSDSWRGVPNEQFF
clone size: -
J gene: TRBJ2-1
V gene: TRBV2
D gene: TRBD2

CDR3 protein: CASSPEGGAHSPLHF
clone size: few
J gene: TRBJ1-6
V gene: TRBV4-1
D gene: -

CDR3 protein: CASSSIRDRAQNIQYF
clone size: few
J gene: TRBJ2-4
V gene: TRBV5-1
D gene: TRBD1

CDR3 protein: CASSFFQGMNEQFF
clone size: -
J gene: TRBJ2-1
V gene: TRBV5-1
D gene: -

CDR3 protein: CASSSHMNTEAFF
clone size: few
J gene: TRBJ1-1
V gene: TRBV7-2
D gene: -

CDR3 protein: CAITEMRQFF
clone size: many
J gene: TRBJ2-1
V gene: TRBV10-3
D gene: -

CDR3 protein: CASSPRPTRGRGYNEQFF
clone size: many
J gene: TRBJ2-1
V gene: TRBV7-3
D gene: TRBD1

CDR3 protein: CSARERQLSSYDEQFF
clone size: few
J gene: TRBJ2-1
V gene: TRBV20-1
D gene: -

CDR3 protein: CASSQQGVNSPLHF
clone size: many
J gene: TRBJ1-6
V gene: TRBV4-1
D gene: -

CDR3 protein: CASSMTGGTITEAFF
clone size: many
J gene: TRBJ1-1
V gene: TRBV5-1
D gene: TRBD1

CDR3 protein: CSASGAYTQYF
clone size: few
J gene: TRBJ2-3
V gene: TRBV20-1
D gene: -

CDR3 protein: CARSQQGSQGYTF
clone size: few
J gene: TRBJ1-2
V gene: TRBV9
D gene: -

CDR3 protein: CASSSPPGRGRGTATDTQYF
clone size: few
J gene: TRBJ2-3
V gene: TRBV6-5
D gene: -

CDR3 protein: CASSLGRGTTGELFF
clone size: few
J gene: TRBJ2-2
V gene: TRBV7-3
D gene: TRBD1

CDR3 protein: CASSNQGSETQYF
clone size: -
J gene: TRBJ2-5
V gene: TRBV5-1
D gene: -

CDR3 protein: CASSQSGTVNQPQHF
clone size: few
J gene: TRBJ1-5
V gene: TRBV4-1
D gene: TRBD1

CDR3 protein: CASSLTARDLDYGYTF
clone size: few
J gene: TRBJ1-2
V gene: TRBV7-2
D gene: -

CDR3 protein: CASSFGNYNTGELFF
clone size: -
J gene: TRBJ2-2
V gene: TRBV27
D gene: -

CDR3 protein: CASTYRAQETQYF
clone size: -
J gene: TRBJ2-5
V gene: TRBV7-2
D gene: -

CDR3 protein: CASTVSPGLSTYEQYF
clone size: many
J gene: TRBJ2-7
V gene: TRBV7-8
D gene: -

CDR3 protein: CASSSDRGSSGANVLTF
clone size: -
J gene: TRBJ2-6
V gene: TRBV11-2
D gene: TRBD1

CDR3 protein: CASSFAPGDQPQHF
clone size: -
J gene: TRBJ1-5
V gene: TRBV12-3/TRBV12-4
D gene: -

CDR3 protein: CASSEQATGFYGYTF
clone size: -
J gene: TRBJ1-2
V gene: TRBV6-1
D gene: -

CDR3 protein: CASSYRLTDTQYF
clone size: few
J gene: TRBJ2-3
V gene: TRBV7-2
D gene: -

CDR3 protein: CASSDSGTGNTEAFF
clone size: many
J gene: TRBJ1-1
V gene: TRBV6-4
D gene: TRBD1

CDR3 protein: CSADSGHHYGYTF
clone size: -
J gene: TRBJ1-2
V gene: TRBV20-1
D gene: -

CDR3 protein: CASMSYQKADTQYF
clone size: many
J gene: TRBJ2-3
V gene: TRBV7-6
D gene: -

CDR3 protein: CASSSGLGGNYGYTF
clone size: -
J gene: TRBJ1-2
V gene: TRBV5-1
D gene: -

CDR3 protein: CASSSRGITETQYF
clone size: few
J gene: TRBJ2-5
V gene: TRBV4-2
D gene: -

CDR3 protein: CASSGGLQTITGELFF
clone size: many
J gene: TRBJ2-2
V gene: TRBV5-1
D gene: -

CDR3 protein: CASSLSGLAGVGADTQYF
clone size: few
J gene: TRBJ2-3
V gene: TRBV7-3
D gene: TRBD2

CDR3 protein: CASSQDFGTQYF
clone size: few
J gene: TRBJ2-5
V gene: TRBV4-2
D gene: -

CDR3 protein: CASRQKRGSGANVLTF
clone size: many
J gene: TRBJ2-6
V gene: TRBV7-2
D gene: -

CDR3 protein: CASSSTGSGELFF
clone size: many
J gene: TRBJ2-2
V gene: TRBV11-2
D gene: -

CDR3 protein: CSVVPPGQEDLTDTQYF
clone size: many
J gene: TRBJ2-3
V gene: TRBV29-1
D gene: TRBD1